Listed below are T cell receptor beta chains from one sample, sequenced in a study of OX40 agonist ivuxolimab in advanced cancers. Some clones are missing from TCRdb's copy, which holds only in-frame ones; the method was immunoSEQ multiplex PCR. The table includes more than 50,000 clones, 90% to 95% detected once. The sequences come from CD4+ or CD8+ T cells sorted from blood, collected in a trial of the OX40 agonist ivuxolimab. These receptors all stem from an adult with an advanced solid tumor such as melanoma, head and neck, liver or kidney cancer. Both conserved end residues are part of each CDR3. Fields, in order: clone size, D gene, J gene, V gene, CDR3 DNA, CDR3 protein. A D gene is named only where the DNA matches it firmly. Expanded clones are given a class, and other clones once, few, many or no size at all.

abundance: NA
d_gene: NA
j_gene: TRBJ2-7
v_gene: TRBV4-1
CDR3nt: TGCGCCAGCAGCCAAGGTTTGGGGGACTCCTACGAGCAGTACTTC
CDR3aa: CASSQGLGDSYEQYF

abundance: NA
d_gene: TRBD1
j_gene: TRBJ1-1
v_gene: TRBV2
CDR3nt: TGTGCCAGCAGTGAGACCGGGACAGGGTACTCTGTGGGCACTGAAGCTTTCTTT
CDR3aa: CASSETGTGYSVGTEAFF

abundance: NA
d_gene: NA
j_gene: TRBJ1-1
v_gene: TRBV27
CDR3nt: TGTGCCAGCAGTGCGCGGGGGTTCATGAACACTGAAGCTTTCTTT
CDR3aa: CASSARGFMNTEAFF

abundance: NA
d_gene: NA
j_gene: TRBJ2-7
v_gene: TRBV7-9
CDR3nt: TGTGCCAGCAGCTTAGTTCTGGCAGGGTTGGACGAGCAGTACTTC
CDR3aa: CASSLVLAGLDEQYF

abundance: NA
d_gene: TRBD2
j_gene: TRBJ2-2
v_gene: TRBV9
CDR3nt: TGTGCCAGCAGCTCCCATCGACTAGCGGGAGCGAACACCGGGGAGCTGTTTTTT
CDR3aa: CASSSHRLAGANTGELFF

abundance: NA
d_gene: NA
j_gene: TRBJ2-7
v_gene: TRBV5-1
CDR3nt: TGCGCCAGCAGGGTCGCAGGAGGTTCCTACGAGCAGTACTTC
CDR3aa: CASRVAGGSYEQYF

abundance: NA
d_gene: NA
j_gene: TRBJ2-3
v_gene: TRBV9
CDR3nt: TGTGCCAGCAGCGTATATCCAGATACGCAGTATTTT
CDR3aa: CASSVYPDTQYF

abundance: NA
d_gene: TRBD2
j_gene: TRBJ2-5
v_gene: TRBV4-3
CDR3nt: TGCGCCAGCAGCCATAGACTAGCGGGAACGGGGGAGACCCAGTACTTC
CDR3aa: CASSHRLAGTGETQYF

abundance: NA
d_gene: NA
j_gene: TRBJ2-5
v_gene: TRBV19
CDR3nt: TGTGCCAGTAGTAGCGTTCAAGAGACCCAGTACTTC
CDR3aa: CASSSVQETQYF

abundance: NA
d_gene: NA
j_gene: TRBJ2-1
v_gene: TRBV2
CDR3nt: TGTGCCAGCAGTGAAGCGGCGGAGAAAAGGTACAATGAGCAGTTCTTC
CDR3aa: CASSEAAEKRYNEQFF

abundance: NA
d_gene: NA
j_gene: TRBJ1-1
v_gene: TRBV7-9
CDR3nt: TGTGCCACCCGACCAGGGCAGGGATCCATGAACACTGAAGCTTTCTTT
CDR3aa: CATRPGQGSMNTEAFF

abundance: once
d_gene: NA
j_gene: TRBJ2-1
v_gene: TRBV27
CDR3nt: TGTGCCAGCAGTTTATCGTCTCGCAATGAGCAGTTCTTC
CDR3aa: CASSLSSRNEQFF

abundance: NA
d_gene: TRBD1
j_gene: TRBJ1-1
v_gene: TRBV7-9
CDR3nt: TGTGCCAGCAGTCACCGGGACAGCGATATGAACACTGAAGCTTTCTTT
CDR3aa: CASSHRDSDMNTEAFF

abundance: once
d_gene: NA
j_gene: TRBJ2-7
v_gene: TRBV11-2
CDR3nt: TGTGCCAGCAGCTTAGATCACAAGGGGCTGGCCTACGAGCAGTACTTC
CDR3aa: CASSLDHKGLAYEQYF

abundance: NA
d_gene: NA
j_gene: TRBJ1-2
v_gene: TRBV7-9
CDR3nt: TGTGCCAGCACCCGGTCCAACTATGGCTACACCTTC
CDR3aa: CASTRSNYGYTF

abundance: NA
d_gene: NA
j_gene: TRBJ2-1
v_gene: TRBV7-9
CDR3nt: TGTGCCGGGACGGAGGGGGCTGGTGAGCAGTTCTTC
CDR3aa: CAGTEGAGEQFF

abundance: once
d_gene: NA
j_gene: TRBJ1-1
v_gene: TRBV5-6
CDR3nt: TGTGCCAGCAGCTTCCTCACTGAAGCTTTCTTT
CDR3aa: CASSFLTEAFF

abundance: NA
d_gene: NA
j_gene: TRBJ2-7
v_gene: TRBV28
CDR3nt: TGTGCCAGCACCCTCGGCCCCGAGCAGTACTTC
CDR3aa: CASTLGPEQYF

abundance: once
d_gene: NA
j_gene: TRBJ2-1
v_gene: TRBV7-9
CDR3nt: TGTGCCAGCAGCTTAGCGGGGGGCGAGCAGTTCTTC
CDR3aa: CASSLAGGEQFF

abundance: NA
d_gene: NA
j_gene: TRBJ2-2
v_gene: TRBV10-1
CDR3nt: TGCGCCAGCAGTGAAAGTGCCGGGGAGCTGTTTTTT
CDR3aa: CASSESAGELFF

abundance: NA
d_gene: NA
j_gene: TRBJ2-7
v_gene: TRBV19
CDR3nt: TGTGCCAGTAGTATCTTGGGGGCCGAGCAGTACTTC
CDR3aa: CASSILGAEQYF

abundance: NA
d_gene: NA
j_gene: TRBJ2-3
v_gene: TRBV4-2
CDR3nt: TGTGCCAGCAGCCAATCGTCAGATACGCAGTATTTT
CDR3aa: CASSQSSDTQYF

abundance: NA
d_gene: TRBD1
j_gene: TRBJ2-3
v_gene: TRBV4-3
CDR3nt: TGCGCCAGCAGCCAAGGGACAGGGCGTGCGGGTACGCAGTATTTT
CDR3aa: CASSQGTGRAGTQYF

abundance: NA
d_gene: TRBD1
j_gene: TRBJ2-5
v_gene: TRBV28
CDR3nt: TGTGCCAGCAGTTTAGAGGGACAGGGTGAGACCCAGTACTTC
CDR3aa: CASSLEGQGETQYF

abundance: NA
d_gene: NA
j_gene: TRBJ1-1
v_gene: TRBV5-1
CDR3nt: TGCGCCAGCAGCTTTATACCGTTACCGAACACTGAAGCTTTCTTT
CDR3aa: CASSFIPLPNTEAFF

abundance: NA
d_gene: NA
j_gene: TRBJ2-3
v_gene: TRBV4-3
CDR3nt: TGCGCCAGCAGCCAAGGACCCAGGGAGTTCTACGGCAGAGGCGGCACAGATACGCAGTATTTT
CDR3aa: CASSQGPREFYGRGGTDTQYF

abundance: NA
d_gene: NA
j_gene: TRBJ2-1
v_gene: TRBV27
CDR3nt: TGTGCCAGCAGTTTATCTACTAGTTTGGATGAGCAGTTCTTC
CDR3aa: CASSLSTSLDEQFF

abundance: medium-sized
d_gene: TRBD2
j_gene: TRBJ2-5
v_gene: TRBV27
CDR3nt: TGTGCCAGCAGTCCACTCGGGACTACCGAGGAGGAGACCCAGTACTTC
CDR3aa: CASSPLGTTEEETQYF

abundance: NA
d_gene: NA
j_gene: TRBJ2-7
v_gene: TRBV5-1
CDR3nt: TGCGCCAGCAGCTTGGCCGACAGGTCCTACGAGCAGTACTTC
CDR3aa: CASSLADRSYEQYF

abundance: NA
d_gene: NA
j_gene: TRBJ2-1
v_gene: TRBV6-1
CDR3nt: TGTGCCAGCAGTGCTAGGGGCGGGACAGATAATGAGCAGTTCTTC
CDR3aa: CASSARGGTDNEQFF

abundance: NA
d_gene: NA
j_gene: TRBJ2-7
v_gene: TRBV23-1
CDR3nt: TGCGCCGGTTTAGGAGGCACTCGCTACGAGCAGTACTTC
CDR3aa: CAGLGGTRYEQYF

abundance: once
d_gene: NA
j_gene: TRBJ2-7
v_gene: TRBV7-9
CDR3nt: TGTGCCAGCAGCTTAGATAGGGGATTGAGCTCCTACGAGCAGTACTTC
CDR3aa: CASSLDRGLSSYEQYF

abundance: NA
d_gene: NA
j_gene: TRBJ2-7
v_gene: TRBV25-1
CDR3nt: TGTGCCAGCAGTGAATCGGTCAGGTCTTACGAGCAGTACTTC
CDR3aa: CASSESVRSYEQYF

abundance: NA
d_gene: NA
j_gene: TRBJ2-7
v_gene: TRBV5-4
CDR3nt: TGTGCCAGCAGCCCGCCCCAGGGTAGTCACGAGCAGTACTTC
CDR3aa: CASSPPQGSHEQYF

abundance: NA
d_gene: TRBD1
j_gene: TRBJ2-1
v_gene: TRBV9
CDR3nt: TGTGCCAGCAGCGCCCACAGGGGACAGACTAATGAGCAGTTCTTC
CDR3aa: CASSAHRGQTNEQFF

abundance: NA
d_gene: NA
j_gene: TRBJ2-5
v_gene: TRBV29-1
CDR3nt: TGCAGCGTCCTCGAGCCCCAGGCCCAGTACTTC
CDR3aa: CSVLEPQAQYF

abundance: NA
d_gene: TRBD1
j_gene: TRBJ2-1
v_gene: TRBV7-9
CDR3nt: TGTGCCAGCAGGCTAGAACCGGGACAGGGAGGCAATGAGCAGTTCTTC
CDR3aa: CASRLEPGQGGNEQFF

abundance: NA
d_gene: NA
j_gene: TRBJ1-1
v_gene: TRBV18
CDR3nt: TGTGCCAGCTCACCAAATGAGTACATGAACACTGAAGCTTTCTTT
CDR3aa: CASSPNEYMNTEAFF

abundance: few
d_gene: TRBD1
j_gene: TRBJ2-7
v_gene: TRBV28
CDR3nt: TGTGCCAGCAGTGCCAGGACAGGGTTCGAGCAGTACTTC
CDR3aa: CASSARTGFEQYF

abundance: NA
d_gene: NA
j_gene: TRBJ1-2
v_gene: TRBV19
CDR3nt: TGTGCCAGTAGTATAGGCCCGCCAGGGTTTAACTATGGCTACACCTTC
CDR3aa: CASSIGPPGFNYGYTF

abundance: NA
d_gene: TRBD1
j_gene: TRBJ2-1
v_gene: TRBV7-8
CDR3nt: TGTGCCAGCAGCTCCAACAGGGGCCTCTCCTACAATGAGCAGTTCTTC
CDR3aa: CASSSNRGLSYNEQFF

abundance: NA
d_gene: NA
j_gene: TRBJ1-6
v_gene: TRBV15
CDR3nt: TGTGCCACCAGCAGTATGTCCTATAATTCACCCCTCCACTTT
CDR3aa: CATSSMSYNSPLHF

abundance: NA
d_gene: NA
j_gene: TRBJ1-4
v_gene: TRBV25-1
CDR3nt: TGTGCCAGCAGTGAGCATCGTCGGGGCCTCGAAGAATATGAAAAACTGTTTTTT
CDR3aa: CASSEHRRGLEEYEKLFF

abundance: once
d_gene: NA
j_gene: TRBJ2-7
v_gene: TRBV30
CDR3nt: TGTGCCTGGAGTAAGGCAGGGGCACCCTACGAGCAGTACTTC
CDR3aa: CAWSKAGAPYEQYF

abundance: NA
d_gene: NA
j_gene: TRBJ2-7
v_gene: TRBV9
CDR3nt: TGTGCCAGCAGCGTAGGCAGGGGATTCTCCTACGAGCAGTACTTC
CDR3aa: CASSVGRGFSYEQYF

abundance: NA
d_gene: NA
j_gene: TRBJ1-2
v_gene: TRBV4-1
CDR3nt: TGCGCCAGCAGCCAGAGGGGGTTCGGCTATGGCTACACCTTC
CDR3aa: CASSQRGFGYGYTF

abundance: NA
d_gene: NA
j_gene: TRBJ1-3
v_gene: TRBV27
CDR3nt: TGTGCCAGCAGTTTTACAGGAAAATTAAACACCATATATTTT
CDR3aa: CASSFTGKLNTIYF

abundance: NA
d_gene: NA
j_gene: TRBJ2-2
v_gene: TRBV5-6
CDR3nt: TGTGCCAGCAGCTTGCTGTCTACCTCAGTCGGGGAGCTGTTTTTT
CDR3aa: CASSLLSTSVGELFF

abundance: NA
d_gene: NA
j_gene: TRBJ2-7
v_gene: TRBV27
CDR3nt: TGTGCCAGCAGTCCGTCCGGACCCGGATTTCACTACGAGCAGTACTTC
CDR3aa: CASSPSGPGFHYEQYF

abundance: NA
d_gene: NA
j_gene: TRBJ1-2
v_gene: TRBV6-6
CDR3nt: TGTGCCAGCAGTTACTCTAGTGGCGCTGGCTACACCTTC
CDR3aa: CASSYSSGAGYTF

abundance: NA
d_gene: TRBD1
j_gene: TRBJ2-7
v_gene: TRBV7-2
CDR3nt: TGTGCCAGCAGCTTAGTATTACAGGGGGCGGGCGAGCAGTACTTC
CDR3aa: CASSLVLQGAGEQYF

abundance: NA
d_gene: TRBD1
j_gene: TRBJ2-2
v_gene: TRBV13
CDR3nt: TGTGCCAGCAGCCCGACAGGGGGAATTACCGGGGAGCTGTTTTTT
CDR3aa: CASSPTGGITGELFF

abundance: NA
d_gene: NA
j_gene: TRBJ2-1
v_gene: TRBV4-3
CDR3nt: TGCGCCAGCAGCCAAAGGGGCAATGAGCAGTTCTTC
CDR3aa: CASSQRGNEQFF

abundance: NA
d_gene: TRBD2
j_gene: TRBJ2-1
v_gene: TRBV19
CDR3nt: TGTGCCAGTAGTATCCGGGTCGGCGGGAGTTTAACCTACAATGAGCAGTTCTTC
CDR3aa: CASSIRVGGSLTYNEQFF

abundance: NA
d_gene: NA
j_gene: TRBJ2-3
v_gene: TRBV7-2
CDR3nt: TGTGCCAGCAGCTTAGCACAGGGTACAACAGATACGCAGTATTTT
CDR3aa: CASSLAQGTTDTQYF

abundance: once
d_gene: NA
j_gene: TRBJ1-1
v_gene: TRBV5-1
CDR3nt: TGCGCCAGCAGCTTGGGGGTCACGGGTGGCACTGAAGCTTTCTTT
CDR3aa: CASSLGVTGGTEAFF

abundance: NA
d_gene: TRBD1
j_gene: TRBJ2-5
v_gene: TRBV19
CDR3nt: TGTGCCAGTAGTATAGGTTGGGCAGGGGGCGCAGAGACCCAGTACTTC
CDR3aa: CASSIGWAGGAETQYF